The T cell receptor (beta chain) under discussion was sequenced for a study of T cell responses to AZD1222 COVID-19 vaccine. As concerns this clone: Its specificity is unknown.

Assay: immunoSEQ multiplex PCR; the TCRdb copy retains only in-frame clones and omits some. The sample yields tens of thousands of clones, more than 75% seen once. Germline V CDR1 and CDR2: MDHEN, SYDVKM. With 2 bases removed from V and 0 bases from J, the gap between germline ends came to 11 bases. The CDR3 spans 16 residues. Study-wide results and caveats: Without day 14 samples, only post-peak T cell repertoires were studied. Spike regions recognized by vaccine-associated CD4 TCRs spanned the protein, led by 160-218 and 743-854. White British donors predominated, females outnumbered males, and clonal diversity was possibly underestimated. Baseline seropositives among AZD1222 recipients totaled only 5 to 7.

The TCR originated in an adult in good health. The sample was peripheral blood, taken on day 0 of MenACWY control vaccination. The chain uses TRBV28 and TRBJ1-3; D gene unclear. In DNA form, the CDR3 reads TGTGCCAGCAGTTTAAGCGTCAGTATCTCTGGAAACACCATATATTTT. Its protein is CASSLSVSISGNTIYF.